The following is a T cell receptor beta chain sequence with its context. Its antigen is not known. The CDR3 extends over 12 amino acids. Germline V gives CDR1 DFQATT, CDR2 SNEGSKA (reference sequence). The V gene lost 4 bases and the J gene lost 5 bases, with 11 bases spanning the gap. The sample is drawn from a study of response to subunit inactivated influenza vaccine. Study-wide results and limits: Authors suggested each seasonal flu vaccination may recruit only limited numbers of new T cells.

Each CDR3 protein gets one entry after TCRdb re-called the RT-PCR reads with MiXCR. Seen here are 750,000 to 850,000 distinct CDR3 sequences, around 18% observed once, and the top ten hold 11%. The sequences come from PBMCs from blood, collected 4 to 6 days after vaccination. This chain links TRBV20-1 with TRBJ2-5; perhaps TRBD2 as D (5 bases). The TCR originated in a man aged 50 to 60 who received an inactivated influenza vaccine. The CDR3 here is CSAKDERETQYF. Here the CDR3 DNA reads TGCAGTGCTAAGGATGAGCGGGAGACCCAGTACTTC.